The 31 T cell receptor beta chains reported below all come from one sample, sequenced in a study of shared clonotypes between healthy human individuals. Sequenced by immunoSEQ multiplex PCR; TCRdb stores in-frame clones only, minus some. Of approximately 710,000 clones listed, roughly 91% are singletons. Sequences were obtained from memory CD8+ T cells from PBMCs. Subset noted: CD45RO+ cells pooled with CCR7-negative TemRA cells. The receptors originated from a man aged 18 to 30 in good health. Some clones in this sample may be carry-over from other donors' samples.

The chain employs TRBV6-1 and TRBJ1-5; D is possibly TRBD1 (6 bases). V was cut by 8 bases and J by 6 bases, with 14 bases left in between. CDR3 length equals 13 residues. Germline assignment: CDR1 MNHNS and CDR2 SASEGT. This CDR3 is CASHGGRGQPQHF. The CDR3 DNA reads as TGTGCCAGCCACGGGGGGCGCGGTCAGCCCCAGCATTTT.

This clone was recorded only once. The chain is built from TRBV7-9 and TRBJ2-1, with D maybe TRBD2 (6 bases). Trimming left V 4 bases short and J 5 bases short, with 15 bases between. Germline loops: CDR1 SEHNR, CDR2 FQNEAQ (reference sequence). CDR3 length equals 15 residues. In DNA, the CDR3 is TGTGCCAGCAGCTCATCCGGAGGGAATAACAATGAGCAGTTCTTC. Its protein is CASSSSGGNNNEQFF.

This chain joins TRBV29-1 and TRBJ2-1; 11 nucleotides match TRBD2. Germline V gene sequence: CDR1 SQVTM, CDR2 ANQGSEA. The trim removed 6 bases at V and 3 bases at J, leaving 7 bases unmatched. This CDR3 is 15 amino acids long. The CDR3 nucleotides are TGCAGCGTCCCAGGGACTAGCGGAGTCTACAATGAGCAGTTCTTC. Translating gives CSVPGTSGVYNEQFF.

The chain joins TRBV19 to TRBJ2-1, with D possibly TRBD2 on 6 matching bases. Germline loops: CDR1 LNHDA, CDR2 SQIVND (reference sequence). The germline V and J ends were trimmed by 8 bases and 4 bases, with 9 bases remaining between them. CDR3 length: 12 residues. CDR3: CASRGEYNEQFF. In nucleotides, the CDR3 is TGTGCCAGTCGCGGGGAATACAATGAGCAGTTCTTC.

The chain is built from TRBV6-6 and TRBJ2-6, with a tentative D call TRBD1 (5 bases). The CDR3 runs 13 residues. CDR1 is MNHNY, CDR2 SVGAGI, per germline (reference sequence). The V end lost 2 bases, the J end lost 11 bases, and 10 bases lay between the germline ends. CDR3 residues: CASSYGRVDVLTF. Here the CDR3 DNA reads TGTGCCAGCAGTTACGGCAGGGTGGACGTCCTGACTTTC.

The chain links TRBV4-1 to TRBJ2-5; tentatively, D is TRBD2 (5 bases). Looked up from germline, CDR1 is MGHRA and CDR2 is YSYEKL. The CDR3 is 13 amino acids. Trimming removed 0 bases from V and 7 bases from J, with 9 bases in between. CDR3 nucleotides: TGCGCCAGCAGCCAAGAGGGCGGGCGGACCCAGTACTTC. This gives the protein CASSQEGGRTQYF.

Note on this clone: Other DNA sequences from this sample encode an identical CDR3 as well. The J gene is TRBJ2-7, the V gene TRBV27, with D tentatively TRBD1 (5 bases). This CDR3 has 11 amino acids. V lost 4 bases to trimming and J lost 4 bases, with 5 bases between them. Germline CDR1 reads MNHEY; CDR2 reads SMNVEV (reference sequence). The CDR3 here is CASSSGYEQYF. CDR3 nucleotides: TGTGCCAGCAGTTCAGGGTACGAGCAGTACTTC.

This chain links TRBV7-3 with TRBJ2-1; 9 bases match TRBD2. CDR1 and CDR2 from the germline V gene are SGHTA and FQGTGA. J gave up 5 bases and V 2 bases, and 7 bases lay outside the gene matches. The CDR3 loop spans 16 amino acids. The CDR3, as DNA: TGTGCCAGCAGCTTATCTCCTAGCGGGATACACAATGAGCAGTTCTTC. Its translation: CASSLSPSGIHNEQFF.

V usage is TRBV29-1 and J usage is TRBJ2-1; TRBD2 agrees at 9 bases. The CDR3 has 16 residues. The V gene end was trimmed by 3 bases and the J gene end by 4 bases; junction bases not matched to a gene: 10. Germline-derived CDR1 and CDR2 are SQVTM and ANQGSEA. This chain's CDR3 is CSVEAGGPEDYNEQFF. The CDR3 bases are TGCAGCGTTGAGGCGGGAGGGCCCGAGGATTACAATGAGCAGTTCTTC.

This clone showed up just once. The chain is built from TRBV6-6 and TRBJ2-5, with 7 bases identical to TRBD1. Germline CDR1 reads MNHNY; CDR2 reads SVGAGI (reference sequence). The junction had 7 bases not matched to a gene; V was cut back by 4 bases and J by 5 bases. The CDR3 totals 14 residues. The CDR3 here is CASSFTGTVETQYF. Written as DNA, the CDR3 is TGTGCCAGCAGTTTTACCGGGACAGTGGAGACCCAGTACTTC.

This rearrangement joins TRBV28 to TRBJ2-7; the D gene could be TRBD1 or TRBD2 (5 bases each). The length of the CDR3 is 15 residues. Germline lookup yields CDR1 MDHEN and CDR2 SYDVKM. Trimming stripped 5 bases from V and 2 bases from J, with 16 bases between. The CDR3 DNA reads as TGTGCCAGCAGTGACTCGAGGGGAGTACCCTACGAGCAGTACTTC. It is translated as CASSDSRGVPYEQYF.

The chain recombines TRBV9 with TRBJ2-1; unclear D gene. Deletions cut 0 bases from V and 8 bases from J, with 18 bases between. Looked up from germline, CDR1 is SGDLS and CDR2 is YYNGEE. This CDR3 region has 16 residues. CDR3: CASSVDLVVLSDEQFF. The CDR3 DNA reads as TGTGCCAGCAGCGTAGATCTGGTAGTTTTGTCTGATGAGCAGTTCTTC. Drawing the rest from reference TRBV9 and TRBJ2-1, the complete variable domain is DSGVTQTPKHLITATGQRVTLRCSPRSGDLSVYWYQQSLDQGLQFLIQYYNGEERAKGNILERFSAQQFPDLHSELNLSSLELGDSALYFCASSVDLVVLSDEQFFGPGTRLTVL.

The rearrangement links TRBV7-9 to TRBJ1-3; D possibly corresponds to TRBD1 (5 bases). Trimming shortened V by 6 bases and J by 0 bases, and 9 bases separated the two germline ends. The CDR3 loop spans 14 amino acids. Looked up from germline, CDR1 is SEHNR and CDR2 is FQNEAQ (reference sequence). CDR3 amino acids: CASSPGSSGNTIYF. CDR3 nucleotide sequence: TGTGCCAGCAGTCCAGGGAGCTCTGGAAACACCATATATTTT.

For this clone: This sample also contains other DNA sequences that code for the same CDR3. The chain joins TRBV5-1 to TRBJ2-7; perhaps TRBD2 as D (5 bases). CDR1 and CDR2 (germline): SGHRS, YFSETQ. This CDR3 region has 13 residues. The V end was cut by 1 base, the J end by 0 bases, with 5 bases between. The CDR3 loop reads CASSLTSSYEQYF. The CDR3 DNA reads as TGCGCCAGCAGCTTGACTAGCTCCTACGAGCAGTACTTC.

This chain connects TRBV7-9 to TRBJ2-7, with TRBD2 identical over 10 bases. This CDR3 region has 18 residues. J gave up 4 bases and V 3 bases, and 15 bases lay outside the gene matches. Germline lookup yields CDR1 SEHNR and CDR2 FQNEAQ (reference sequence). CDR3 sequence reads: CASSFPVARASGSYEQYF. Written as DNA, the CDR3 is TGTGCCAGCAGCTTCCCCGTCGCGAGGGCTAGCGGGAGTTACGAGCAGTACTTC.

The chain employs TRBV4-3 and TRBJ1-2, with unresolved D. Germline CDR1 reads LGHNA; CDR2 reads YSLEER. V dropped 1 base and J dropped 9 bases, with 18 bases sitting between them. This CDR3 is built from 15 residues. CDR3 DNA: TGCGCCAGCAGCCAAGGGACTGCCATGGTAGGAAGCTACACCTTC. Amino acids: CASSQGTAMVGSYTF.

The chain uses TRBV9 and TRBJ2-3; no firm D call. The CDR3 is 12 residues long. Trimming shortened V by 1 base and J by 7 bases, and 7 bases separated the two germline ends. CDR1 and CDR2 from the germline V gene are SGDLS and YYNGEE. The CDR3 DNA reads TGTGCCAGCAGCGTACCTGGGTATACGCAGTATTTT. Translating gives CASSVPGYTQYF.

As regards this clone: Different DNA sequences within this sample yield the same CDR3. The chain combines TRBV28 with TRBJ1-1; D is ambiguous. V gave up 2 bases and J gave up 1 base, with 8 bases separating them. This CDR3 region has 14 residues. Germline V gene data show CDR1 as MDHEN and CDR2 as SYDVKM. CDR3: CASSLRATNTEAFF. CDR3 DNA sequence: TGTGCCAGCAGTTTAAGGGCGACGAACACTGAAGCTTTCTTT.

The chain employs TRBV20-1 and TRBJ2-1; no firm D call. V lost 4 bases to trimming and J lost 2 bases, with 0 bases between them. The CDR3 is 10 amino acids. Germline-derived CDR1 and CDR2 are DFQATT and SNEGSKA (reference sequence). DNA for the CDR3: TGCAGTGCTACCTACAATGAGCAGTTCTTC. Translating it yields CSATYNEQFF.

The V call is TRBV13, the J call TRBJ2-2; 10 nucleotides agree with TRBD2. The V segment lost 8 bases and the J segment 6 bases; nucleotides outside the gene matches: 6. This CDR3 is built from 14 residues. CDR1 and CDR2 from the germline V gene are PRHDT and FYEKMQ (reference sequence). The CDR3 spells CASQLAGSPGELFF. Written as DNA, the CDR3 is TGTGCCAGCCAACTAGCGGGATCTCCCGGGGAGCTGTTTTTT.

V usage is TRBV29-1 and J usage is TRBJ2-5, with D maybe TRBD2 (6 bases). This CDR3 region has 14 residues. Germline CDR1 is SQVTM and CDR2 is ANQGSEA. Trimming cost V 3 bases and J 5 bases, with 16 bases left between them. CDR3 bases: TGCAGCGTTGAGGGTTTGGAGGGTGGGGAGACCCAGTACTTC. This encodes CSVEGLEGGETQYF.

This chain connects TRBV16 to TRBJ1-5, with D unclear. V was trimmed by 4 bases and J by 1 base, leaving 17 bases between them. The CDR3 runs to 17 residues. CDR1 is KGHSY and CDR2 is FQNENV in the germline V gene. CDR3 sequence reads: CASSPSPLSESNQPQHF. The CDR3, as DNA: TGTGCCAGCAGCCCTTCCCCCTTGTCGGAAAGCAATCAGCCCCAGCATTTT.

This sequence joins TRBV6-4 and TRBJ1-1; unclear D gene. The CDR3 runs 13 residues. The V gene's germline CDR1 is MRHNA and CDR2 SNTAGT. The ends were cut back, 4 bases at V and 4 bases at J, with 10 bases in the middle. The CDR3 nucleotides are TGTGCCAGCAGTGTTGGGGATGCCACTGAAGCTTTCTTT. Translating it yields CASSVGDATEAFF.

The CDR3 nucleotides are TGTGCCAGCAGTGAAGAAGGGCTAGCGGGAGAATACGAGCAGTACTTC. This codes for CASSEEGLAGEYEQYF. The chain has TRBV6-1 and TRBJ2-7, with 10 positions matching TRBD2. J gave up 4 bases and V 1 base, and 7 bases lay outside the gene matches. This CDR3 contains 16 residues. Germline CDR1 MNHNS, CDR2 SASEGT.

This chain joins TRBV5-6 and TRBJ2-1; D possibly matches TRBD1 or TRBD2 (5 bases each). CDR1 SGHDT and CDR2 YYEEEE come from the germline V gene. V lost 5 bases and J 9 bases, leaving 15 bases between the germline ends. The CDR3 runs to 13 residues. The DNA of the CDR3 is TGTGCCAGCAGTAGCGCCGGGGCTGTTGAGCAGTTCTTC. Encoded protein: CASSSAGAVEQFF.

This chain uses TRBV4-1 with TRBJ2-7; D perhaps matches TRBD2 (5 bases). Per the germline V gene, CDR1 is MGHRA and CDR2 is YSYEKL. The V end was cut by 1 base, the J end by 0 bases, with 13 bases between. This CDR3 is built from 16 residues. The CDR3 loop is CASSQGPAASSYEQYF. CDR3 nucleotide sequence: TGCGCCAGCAGCCAAGGGCCAGCGGCATCCTCCTACGAGCAGTACTTC.

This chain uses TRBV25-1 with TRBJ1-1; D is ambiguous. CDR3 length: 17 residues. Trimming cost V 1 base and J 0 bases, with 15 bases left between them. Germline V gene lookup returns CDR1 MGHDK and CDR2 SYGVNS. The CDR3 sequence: CASSESGSSLMNTEAFF. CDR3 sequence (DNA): TGTGCCAGCAGTGAATCCGGCAGTTCCCTCATGAACACTGAAGCTTTCTTT.

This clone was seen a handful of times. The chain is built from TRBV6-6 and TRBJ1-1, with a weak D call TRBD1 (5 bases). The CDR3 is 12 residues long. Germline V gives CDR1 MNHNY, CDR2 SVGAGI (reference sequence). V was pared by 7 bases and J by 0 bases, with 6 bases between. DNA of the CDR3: TGTGCCAGCACCAGGGTGAACACTGAAGCTTTCTTT. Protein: CASTRVNTEAFF.

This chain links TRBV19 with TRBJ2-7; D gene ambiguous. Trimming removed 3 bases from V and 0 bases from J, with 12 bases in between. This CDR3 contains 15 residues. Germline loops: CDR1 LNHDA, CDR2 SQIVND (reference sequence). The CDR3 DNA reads TGTGCCAGTAGTATCGATCATGGGGACTCCTACGAGCAGTACTTC. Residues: CASSIDHGDSYEQYF.

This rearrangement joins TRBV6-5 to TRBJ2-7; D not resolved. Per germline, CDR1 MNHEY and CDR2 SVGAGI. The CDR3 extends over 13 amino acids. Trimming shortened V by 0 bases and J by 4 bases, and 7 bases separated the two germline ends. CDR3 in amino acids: CASSYSTFYEQYF. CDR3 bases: TGTGCCAGCAGTTACTCGACCTTTTACGAGCAGTACTTC.

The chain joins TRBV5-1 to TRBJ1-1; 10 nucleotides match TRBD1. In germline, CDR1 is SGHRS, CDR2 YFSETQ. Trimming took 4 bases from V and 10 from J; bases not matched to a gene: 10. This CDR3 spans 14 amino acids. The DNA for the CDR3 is TGCGCCAGCAGCAACGGGACAGGGGTAGGTGGAGCTTTCTTT. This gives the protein CASSNGTGVGGAFF.